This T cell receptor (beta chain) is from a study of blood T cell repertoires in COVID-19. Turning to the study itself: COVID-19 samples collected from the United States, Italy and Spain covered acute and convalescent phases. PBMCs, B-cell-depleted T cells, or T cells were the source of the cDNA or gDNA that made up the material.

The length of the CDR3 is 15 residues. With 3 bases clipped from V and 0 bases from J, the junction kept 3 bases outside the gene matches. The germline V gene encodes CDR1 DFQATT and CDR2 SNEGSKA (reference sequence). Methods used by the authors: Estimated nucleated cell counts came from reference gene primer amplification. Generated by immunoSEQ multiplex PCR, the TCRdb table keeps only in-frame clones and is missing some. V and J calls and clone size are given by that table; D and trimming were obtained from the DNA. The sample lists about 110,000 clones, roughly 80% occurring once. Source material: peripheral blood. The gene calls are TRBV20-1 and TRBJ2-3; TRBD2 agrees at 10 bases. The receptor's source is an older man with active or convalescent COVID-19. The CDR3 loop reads CSASLGLASTDTQYF. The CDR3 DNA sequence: TGCAGTGCTAGTTTGGGACTAGCGAGCACAGATACGCAGTATTTT.